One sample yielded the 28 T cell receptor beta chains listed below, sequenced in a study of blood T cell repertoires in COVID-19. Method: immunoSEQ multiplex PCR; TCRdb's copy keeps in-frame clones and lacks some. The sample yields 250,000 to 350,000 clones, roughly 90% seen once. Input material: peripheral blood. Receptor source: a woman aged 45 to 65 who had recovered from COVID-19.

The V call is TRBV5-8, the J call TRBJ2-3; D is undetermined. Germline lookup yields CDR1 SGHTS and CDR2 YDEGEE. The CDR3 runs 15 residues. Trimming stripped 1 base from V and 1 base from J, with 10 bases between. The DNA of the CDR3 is TGTGCCAGCAGCTTGTCTCGGGTGGGCACAGATACGCAGTATTTT. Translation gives CASSLSRVGTDTQYF.

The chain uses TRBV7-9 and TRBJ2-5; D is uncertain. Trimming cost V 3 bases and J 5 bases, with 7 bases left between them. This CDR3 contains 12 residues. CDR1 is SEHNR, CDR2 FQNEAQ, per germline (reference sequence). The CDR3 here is CASSFLKETQYF. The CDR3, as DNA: TGTGCCAGCAGCTTTCTAAAGGAGACCCAGTACTTC.

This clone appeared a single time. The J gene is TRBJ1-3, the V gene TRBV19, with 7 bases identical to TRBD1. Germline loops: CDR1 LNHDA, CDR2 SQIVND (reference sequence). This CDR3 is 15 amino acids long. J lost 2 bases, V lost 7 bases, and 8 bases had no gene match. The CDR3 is CASNNADRAGNTIYF. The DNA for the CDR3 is TGTGCCAGTAATAACGCCGACAGGGCTGGAAACACCATATATTTT.

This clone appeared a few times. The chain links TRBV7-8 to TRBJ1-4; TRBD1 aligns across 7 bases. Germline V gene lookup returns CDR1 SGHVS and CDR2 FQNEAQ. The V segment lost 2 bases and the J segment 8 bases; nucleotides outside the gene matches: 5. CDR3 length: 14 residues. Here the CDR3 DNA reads TGTGCCAGCAGCTTAAAAGTCAGGGGGGAAAAACTGTTTTTT. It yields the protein CASSLKVRGEKLFF. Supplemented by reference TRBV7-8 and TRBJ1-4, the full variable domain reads GAGVSQSPRYKVAKRGQDVALRCDPISGHVSLFWYQQALGQGPEFLTYFQNEAQLDKSGLPSDRFFAERPEGSVSTLKIQRTQQEDSAVYLCASSLKVRGEKLFFGSGTQLSVL.

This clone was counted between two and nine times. CDR3 DNA: TGTGCCAGCAGCTTAGGGGGCAGCCCCAGCAATCAGCCCCAGCATTTT. It codes for CASSLGGSPSNQPQHF. V usage is TRBV7-2 and J usage is TRBJ1-5; D perhaps matches TRBD1 (5 bases). Trimming removed 1 base from V and 1 base from J, with 11 bases in between. The CDR3 covers 16 residues. Germline CDR1 and CDR2: SGHTA and FQGNSA.

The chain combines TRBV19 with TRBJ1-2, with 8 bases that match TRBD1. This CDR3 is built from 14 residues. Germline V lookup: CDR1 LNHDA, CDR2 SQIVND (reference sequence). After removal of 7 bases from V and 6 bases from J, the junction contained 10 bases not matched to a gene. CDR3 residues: CASTLLRTGNGYTF. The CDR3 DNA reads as TGTGCCAGTACCCTACTTCGGACAGGGAATGGCTACACCTTC.

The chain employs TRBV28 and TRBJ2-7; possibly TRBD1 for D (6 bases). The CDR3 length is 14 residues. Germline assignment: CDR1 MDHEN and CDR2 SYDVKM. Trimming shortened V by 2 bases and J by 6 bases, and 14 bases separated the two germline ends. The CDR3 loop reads CASSLVGATGEQYF. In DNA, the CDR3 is TGTGCCAGCAGTTTAGTGGGGGCTACGGGCGAGCAGTACTTC. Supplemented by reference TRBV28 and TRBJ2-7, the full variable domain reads DVKVTQSSRYLVKRTGEKVFLECVQDMDHENMFWYRQDPGLGLRLIYFSYDVKMKEKGDIPEGYSVSREKKERFSLILESASTNQTSMYLCASSLVGATGEQYFGPGTRLTVT.

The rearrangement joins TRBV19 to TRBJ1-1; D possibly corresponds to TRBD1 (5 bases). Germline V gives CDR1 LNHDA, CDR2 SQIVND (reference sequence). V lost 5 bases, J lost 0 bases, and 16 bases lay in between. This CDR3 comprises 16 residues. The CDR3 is CASSFLWGVLNTEAFF. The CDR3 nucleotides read TGTGCCAGTAGTTTCCTCTGGGGGGTTTTGAACACTGAAGCTTTCTTT.

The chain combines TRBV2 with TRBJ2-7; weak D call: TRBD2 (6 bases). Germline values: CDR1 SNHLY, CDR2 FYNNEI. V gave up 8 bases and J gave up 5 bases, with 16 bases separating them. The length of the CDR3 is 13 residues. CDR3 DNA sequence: TGTGCCAGCCGTCCCCTAGCGAGGCACGAGCAGTACTTC. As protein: CASRPLARHEQYF.

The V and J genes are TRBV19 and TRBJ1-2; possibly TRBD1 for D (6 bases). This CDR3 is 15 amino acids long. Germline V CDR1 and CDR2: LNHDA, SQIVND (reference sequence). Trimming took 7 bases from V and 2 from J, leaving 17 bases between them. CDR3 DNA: TGTGCCAGTATGCCCGAGGGACACCCGAACTATGGCTACACCTTC. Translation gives CASMPEGHPNYGYTF.

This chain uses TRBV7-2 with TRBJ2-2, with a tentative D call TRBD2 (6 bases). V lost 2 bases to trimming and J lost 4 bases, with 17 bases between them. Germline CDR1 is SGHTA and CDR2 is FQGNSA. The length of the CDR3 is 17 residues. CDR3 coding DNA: TGTGCCAGCAGCTTAATCGGGACTCAGGGTGGCACCGGGGAGCTGTTTTTT. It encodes CASSLIGTQGGTGELFF.

CDR3 region: CASRVGGGSDTQYF. As DNA, the CDR3 is TGTGCCAGTAGAGTGGGGGGTGGGTCAGATACGCAGTATTTT. V and J are TRBV19 and TRBJ2-3, with D possibly matching TRBD2 (6 bases). Per germline, CDR1 LNHDA and CDR2 SQIVND (reference sequence). V dropped 6 bases and J dropped 4 bases, with 14 bases sitting between them. The CDR3 loop spans 14 amino acids. The full variable domain, rest sourced from reference TRBV19 and TRBJ2-3, is DGGITQSPKYLFRKEGQNVTLSCEQNLNHDAMYWYRQDPGQGLRLIYYSQIVNDFQKGDIAEGYSVSREKKESFPLTVTSAQKNPTAFYLCASRVGGGSDTQYFGPGTRLTVL.

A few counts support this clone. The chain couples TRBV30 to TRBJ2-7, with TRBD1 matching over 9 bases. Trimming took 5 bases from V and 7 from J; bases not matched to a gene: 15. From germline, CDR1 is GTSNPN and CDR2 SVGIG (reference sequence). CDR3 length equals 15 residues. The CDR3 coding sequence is TGTGCCTGGGGCTCGGGGGGACAGGGTGCCTTGGAGCAGTACTTC. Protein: CAWGSGGQGALEQYF.

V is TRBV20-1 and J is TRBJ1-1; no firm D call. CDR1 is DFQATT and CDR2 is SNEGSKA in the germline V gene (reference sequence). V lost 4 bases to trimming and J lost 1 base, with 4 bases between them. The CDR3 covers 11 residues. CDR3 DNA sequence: TGCAGTGCTATGGCGAACACTGAAGCTTTCTTT. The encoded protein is CSAMANTEAFF.

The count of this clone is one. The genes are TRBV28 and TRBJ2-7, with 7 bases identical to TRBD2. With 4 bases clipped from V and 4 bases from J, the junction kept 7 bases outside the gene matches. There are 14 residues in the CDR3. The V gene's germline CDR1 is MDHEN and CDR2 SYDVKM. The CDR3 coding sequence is TGTGCCAGCAGTTCTCCCGGGACTACATACGAGCAGTACTTC. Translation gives CASSSPGTTYEQYF.

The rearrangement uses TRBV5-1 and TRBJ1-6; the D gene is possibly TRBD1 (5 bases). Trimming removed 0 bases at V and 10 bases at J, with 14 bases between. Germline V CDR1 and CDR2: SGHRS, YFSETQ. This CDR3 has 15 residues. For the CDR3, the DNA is TGCGCCAGCAGCTTGGAGGGGAGGGAGCAATCACCCCTCCACTTT. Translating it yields CASSLEGREQSPLHF. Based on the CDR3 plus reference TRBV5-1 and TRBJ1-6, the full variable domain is KAGVTQTPRYLIKTRGQQVTLSCSPISGHRSVSWYQQTPGQGLQFLFEYFSETQRNKGNFPGRFSGRQFSNSRSEMNVSTLELGDSALYLCASSLEGREQSPLHFGNGTRLTVT.

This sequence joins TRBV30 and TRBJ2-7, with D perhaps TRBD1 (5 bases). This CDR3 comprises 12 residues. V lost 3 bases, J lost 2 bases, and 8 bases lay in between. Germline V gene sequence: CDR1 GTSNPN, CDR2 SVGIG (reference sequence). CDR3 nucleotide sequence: TGTGCCTGGAGCTTCAGGGCCTACGAGCAGTACTTC. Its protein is CAWSFRAYEQYF.

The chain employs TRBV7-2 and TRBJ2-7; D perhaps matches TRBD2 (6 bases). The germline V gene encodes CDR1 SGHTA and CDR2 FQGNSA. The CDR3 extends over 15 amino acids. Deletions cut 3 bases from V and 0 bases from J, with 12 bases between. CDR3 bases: TGTGCCAGCAGCTTGACTAGGGGATTCTCCTACGAGCAGTACTTC. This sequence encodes CASSLTRGFSYEQYF. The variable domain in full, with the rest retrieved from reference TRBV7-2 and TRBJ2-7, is GAGVSQSPSNKVTEKGKDVELRCDPISGHTALYWYRQSLGQGLEFLIYFQGNSAPDKSGLPSDRFSAERTGGSVSTLTIQRTQQEDSAVYLCASSLTRGFSYEQYFGPGTRLTVT.

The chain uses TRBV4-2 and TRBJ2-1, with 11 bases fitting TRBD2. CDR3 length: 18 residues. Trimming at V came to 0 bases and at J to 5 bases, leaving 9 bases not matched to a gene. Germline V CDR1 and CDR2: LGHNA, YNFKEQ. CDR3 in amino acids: CASSQDSTTSGEDNEQFF. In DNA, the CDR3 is TGTGCCAGCAGCCAAGATTCCACGACTAGCGGGGAGGACAATGAGCAGTTCTTC.

For the CDR3, the DNA is TGTGCCAGCAGCTTAGGGGCCCCAAATCAGCCCCAGCATTTT. Protein product: CASSLGAPNQPQHF. V is TRBV7-2 and J is TRBJ1-5; D uncertain. The CDR3 is made up of 14 amino acids. Trimming left V 1 base short and J 4 bases short, with 8 bases between. Per germline, CDR1 SGHTA and CDR2 FQGNSA. Combining the CDR3 with reference TRBV7-2 and TRBJ1-5 gives the whole variable domain GAGVSQSPSNKVTEKGKDVELRCDPISGHTALYWYRQSLGQGLEFLIYFQGNSAPDKSGLPSDRFSAERTGGSVSTLTIQRTQQEDSAVYLCASSLGAPNQPQHFGDGTRLSIL.

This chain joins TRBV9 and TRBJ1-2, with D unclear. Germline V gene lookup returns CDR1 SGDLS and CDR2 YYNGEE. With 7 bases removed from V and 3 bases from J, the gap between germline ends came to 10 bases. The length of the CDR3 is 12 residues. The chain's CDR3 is CASSLSHYGYTF. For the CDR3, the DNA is TGTGCCAGCTCCCTCTCTCACTATGGCTACACCTTC.

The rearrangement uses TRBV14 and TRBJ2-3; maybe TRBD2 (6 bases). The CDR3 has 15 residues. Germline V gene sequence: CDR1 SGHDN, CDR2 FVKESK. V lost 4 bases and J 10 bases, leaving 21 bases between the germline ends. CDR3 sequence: CASSPHRTGAVPQYF. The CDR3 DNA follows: TGTGCCAGCAGCCCGCATAGAACGGGAGCTGTCCCGCAGTATTTT.

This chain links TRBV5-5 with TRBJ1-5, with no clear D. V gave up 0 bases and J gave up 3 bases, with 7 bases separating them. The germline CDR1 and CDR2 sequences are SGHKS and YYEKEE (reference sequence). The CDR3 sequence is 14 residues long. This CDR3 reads CASSLDSYNQPQHF. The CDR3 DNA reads TGTGCCAGCAGCTTGGACAGCTACAATCAGCCCCAGCATTTT.

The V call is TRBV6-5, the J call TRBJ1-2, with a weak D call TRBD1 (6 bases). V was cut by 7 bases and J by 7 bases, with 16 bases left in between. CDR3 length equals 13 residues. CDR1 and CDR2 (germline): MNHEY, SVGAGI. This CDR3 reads CASTEGEKRGYTF. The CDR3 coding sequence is TGTGCCAGCACCGAGGGGGAGAAGCGTGGCTACACCTTC.

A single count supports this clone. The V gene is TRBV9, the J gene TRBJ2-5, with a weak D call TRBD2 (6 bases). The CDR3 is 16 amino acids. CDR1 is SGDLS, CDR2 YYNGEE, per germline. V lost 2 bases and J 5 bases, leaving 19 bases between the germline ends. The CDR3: CASSVYLWGESETQYF. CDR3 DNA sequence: TGTGCCAGCAGCGTTTATCTTTGGGGGGAATCGGAGACCCAGTACTTC.

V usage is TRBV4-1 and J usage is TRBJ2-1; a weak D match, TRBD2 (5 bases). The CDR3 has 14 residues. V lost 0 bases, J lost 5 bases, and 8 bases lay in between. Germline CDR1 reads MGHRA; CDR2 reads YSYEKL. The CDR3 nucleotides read TGCGCCAGCAGCCAAGATTTCGGGGACAATGAGCAGTTCTTC. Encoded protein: CASSQDFGDNEQFF.

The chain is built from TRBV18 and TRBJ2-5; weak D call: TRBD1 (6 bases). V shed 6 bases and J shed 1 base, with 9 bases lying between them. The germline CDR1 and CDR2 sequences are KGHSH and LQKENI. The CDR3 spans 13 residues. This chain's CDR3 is CASSPTGQETQYF. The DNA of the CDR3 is TGTGCCAGCTCGCCGACAGGCCAAGAGACCCAGTACTTC. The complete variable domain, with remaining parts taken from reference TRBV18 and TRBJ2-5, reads NAGVMQNPRHLVRRRGQEARLRCSPMKGHSHVYWYRQLPEEGLKFMVYLQKENIIDESGMPKERFSAEFPKEGPSILRIQQVVRGDSAAYFCASSPTGQETQYFGPGTRLLVL.

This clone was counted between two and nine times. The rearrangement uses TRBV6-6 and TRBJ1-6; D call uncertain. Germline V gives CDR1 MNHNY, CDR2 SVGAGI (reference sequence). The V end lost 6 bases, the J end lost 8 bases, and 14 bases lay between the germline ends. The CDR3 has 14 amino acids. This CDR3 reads CASSPSGGDSPLHF. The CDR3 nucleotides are TGTGCCAGCAGCCCGAGCGGCGGGGATTCACCCCTCCACTTT.